This is a list of T cell receptor beta chains from one sample in a study of cytomegalovirus exposure and HLA in healthy donors. Profiling relied on immunoSEQ multiplex PCR, and the TCRdb table lists in-frame clones only, not all of them. The data hold over 150,000 clones, with more than 75% observed a single time. The specimen was PBMCs. The source of these receptors is a woman between 50 and 59 years old in good health and CMV-seropositive. CDR3s include the opening cysteine and the closing phenylalanine or tryptophan. The D gene is left open where the match is weak. Size is stated for part of the rows, as once, few or many counts, or as a class when the clone is expanded.

size,J,length,D,V,DNA,CDR3
-,TRBJ2-3,14,TRBD2,TRBV28,TGTGCCAGCAGTGCCGGGAGGGGCACAGATACGCAGTATTTT,CASSAGRGTDTQYF
-,TRBJ2-1,22,TRBD2,TRBV7-8,TGTGCCAGCAGCTTAGCGGCGGTCATTGGACTAGCGGGAGGCCTCTCCTACAATGAGCAGTTCTTC,CASSLAAVIGLAGGLSYNEQFF
-,TRBJ2-3,15,-,TRBV6-4,TGTGCCAGCAGTGACTCGGAGTTTAGCACAGATACGCAGTATTTT,CASSDSEFSTDTQYF
-,TRBJ2-3,14,TRBD2,TRBV6-5,TGTGCCAGCAGTGACTCGGGGGGGGCAGATACGCAGTATTTT,CASSDSGGADTQYF
once,TRBJ1-4,19,TRBD1,TRBV2,TGTGCCAGCAGTGAGACGGACAGGGGTCCAGGAGCGACTAATGAAAAACTGTTTTTT,CASSETDRGPGATNEKLFF
few,TRBJ2-3,14,TRBD1,TRBV6-5,TGTGCCAGTGCGGACAGGGGGCTATCGGATACGCAGTATTTT,CASADRGLSDTQYF
once,TRBJ2-5,12,-,TRBV29-1,TGCAGCGACCGGGGGTCAGGGGAGACCCAGTACTTC,CSDRGSGETQYF
few,TRBJ2-3,14,-,TRBV7-9,TGTGCCAGCAGCCCGGACAGTGGCACAGATACGCAGTATTTT,CASSPDSGTDTQYF
-,TRBJ1-1,18,-,TRBV27,TGTGCCAGCAGTTTAGGAGGCTTTCCCGAGGGCATGAACACTGAAGCTTTCTTT,CASSLGGFPEGMNTEAFF
-,TRBJ2-5,14,TRBD1,TRBV6-6,TGTGCCAGCAGAGGACAGACAGGGCACGAGACCCAGTACTTC,CASRGQTGHETQYF
few,TRBJ2-1,16,-,TRBV1,TGCACCAGCAGCCAAAGATCCCGACAGGGGCACAATGAGCAGTTCTTC,CTSSQRSRQGHNEQFF
few,TRBJ1-1,14,TRBD1,TRBV7-3,TGTGCCAGCAGCGCTACAGGGGTGAACACTGAAGCTTTCTTT,CASSATGVNTEAFF
-,TRBJ2-5,15,-,TRBV7-9,TGTGCCAGCAGCACCTCAACACCCGCACAAGAGACCCAGTACTTC,CASSTSTPAQETQYF
-,TRBJ2-7,15,TRBD1,TRBV10-3,TGTGCCATCAGTGAGTCACGGGACAGGGTATACGAGCAGTACTTC,CAISESRDRVYEQYF
-,TRBJ2-7,14,TRBD1,TRBV6-6,TGTGCCAGCCAGACAGGGACCTTAAGTTACGAGCAGTACTTC,CASQTGTLSYEQYF
-,TRBJ2-6,17,TRBD1,TRBV2,TGTGCCAGCAGGGACCCGGGACAGCCCTCTGGGGCCAACGTCCTGACTTTC,CASRDPGQPSGANVLTF
-,TRBJ1-3,13,-,TRBV7-2,TGTGCCAGCACCCCTCGGGGAGGAAACACCATATATTTT,CASTPRGGNTIYF
-,TRBJ2-6,16,TRBD1,TRBV5-1,TGCGCCAGCAGCTCGCAAGGGACAGGTCGCGCCAACGTCCTGACTTTC,CASSSQGTGRANVLTF
-,TRBJ1-1,15,-,TRBV5-4,TGTGCCAGCAGCTTGGGGACACGACAGGACACTGAAGCTTTCTTT,CASSLGTRQDTEAFF
few,TRBJ2-7,11,-,TRBV28,TGTGCCAGCAGTCTACGAGGGGGCGGGGACTTC,CASSLRGGGDF
-,TRBJ2-1,15,TRBD2,TRBV7-2,TGTGCCAGCAGCCTGAGCGGGGGGGCTTGGAATGAGCAGTTCTTC,CASSLSGGAWNEQFF
few,TRBJ2-6,13,-,TRBV29-1,TGCAGCGGACGGACCTCTGGGGCCAACGGCCTGACTTTC,CSGRTSGANGLTF
-,TRBJ1-4,14,-,TRBV27,TGTGCCAGCAGTGCGTACAGGGCAGCCGAAAAACTGTTTTTT,CASSAYRAAEKLFF
-,TRBJ2-7,15,-,TRBV7-8,TGTGCCAGCAGCCGCGGGACTTCAAGCTCCTACGAGCAGTACTTC,CASSRGTSSSYEQYF
-,TRBJ2-3,15,TRBD1,TRBV14,TGTGCCAGCAGCCAAGTTACAGGGGGTAGAGATACGCAGTATTTT,CASSQVTGGRDTQYF
-,TRBJ2-1,12,TRBD1,TRBV7-9,TGTGCCAGCAGCTTAAAGGACAGGGTCCAGTTCTTC,CASSLKDRVQFF
-,TRBJ1-2,14,TRBD1,TRBV7-9,TGTTCCAGCACCAGGGGAGGACAGGTCTATGGCTACACCTTC,CSSTRGGQVYGYTF
-,TRBJ2-7,13,TRBD2,TRBV2,TGTGCCAGCAATAGACTAGCGGGAGGGGAGCAGTACTTC,CASNRLAGGEQYF
-,TRBJ2-7,16,TRBD2,TRBV4-1,TGCGCCAGCAGCCAAGAATCACTAGCGAGAAGTGTCGAGCAGTACTTC,CASSQESLARSVEQYF
once,TRBJ2-1,15,TRBD2,TRBV9,TGTGCCAGCAGCGGAAGCGGGAGTCCCTACAATGAGCAGTTCTTC,CASSGSGSPYNEQFF
-,TRBJ2-1,13,TRBD2,TRBV4-3,TGCGCCAGTGGGACTACCCCCTACAATGAGCAGTTCTTC,CASGTTPYNEQFF
-,TRBJ2-3,13,-,TRBV5-4,TGTGCCAGCAGCTTTCAAAGCACAGATACGCAGTATTTT,CASSFQSTDTQYF
-,TRBJ1-2,15,-,TRBV6-6,TGTGCCAGCAGTTACACAGGAGCTGCTAACTATGGCTACACCTTC,CASSYTGAANYGYTF
few,TRBJ2-2,13,-,TRBV7-2,TGTGCCAGCAACTTAGTGAGCCGAGGGGAGCTGTTTTTT,CASNLVSRGELFF
-,TRBJ1-4,15,-,TRBV28,TGTGCCAGCAGCGTAGCGGGGGGTGGTAGCGAAAAACTGTTTTTT,CASSVAGGGSEKLFF
-,TRBJ1-6,15,-,TRBV5-1,TGCGCCAGCAGCCAGGAGGGTATATCTAATTCACCCCTCCACTTT,CASSQEGISNSPLHF
-,TRBJ2-5,15,-,TRBV27,TGTGCCAGCAGTTTCTCCAGACAGATACAAGAGACCCAGTACTTC,CASSFSRQIQETQYF
-,TRBJ2-3,16,-,TRBV14,TGTGCCAGCAGCCCGAACAGGGTAGCTTCCACAGATACGCAGTATTTT,CASSPNRVASTDTQYF
few,TRBJ2-5,16,TRBD1,TRBV7-9,TGTGCCAGCAGCTCGCGGACAGGGGAAGACCAAGAGACCCAGTACTTC,CASSSRTGEDQETQYF
-,TRBJ1-3,15,TRBD1,TRBV6-1,TGTGCCAGCAGACTCGACAGGGAGGCCGGAAACACCATATATTTT,CASRLDREAGNTIYF
-,TRBJ2-7,16,TRBD1,TRBV6-6,TGTGCCAGCAGTAACTCCGGGACAGGGGGCATATACGAGCAGTACTTC,CASSNSGTGGIYEQYF
-,TRBJ2-5,14,TRBD1,TRBV7-9,TGTGCCAGCAGCTTTGACAGGGCACAAGAGACCCAGTACTTC,CASSFDRAQETQYF
few,TRBJ2-1,17,TRBD1,TRBV7-3,TGTGCCAGCAGCTTAAAGAGGGCCGGGACAGGCGGCAATGAGCAGTTCTTC,CASSLKRAGTGGNEQFF
-,TRBJ2-6,14,-,TRBV6-5,TGTGCCAGCAGCTCACACTCTGGGGCCAACGTCCTGACTTTC,CASSSHSGANVLTF
few,TRBJ1-6,14,TRBD1,TRBV5-6,TGTGCCAGCAGCTCCGGACAGGATAATTCACCCCTCCACTTT,CASSSGQDNSPLHF